This T cell receptor beta chain originates from a study of T cells in Graves' hyperthyroidism and ophthalmopathy. Amplified regions were TCR beta CDR3 sequences from RNA transcripts. In the first-round RT-PCR of the TCR CDR3, the HTBI primer set was used. One entry per CDR3 protein, called by TCRdb with MiXCR from the multiplex PCR reads. The sample records 530,000 or so distinct CDR3 sequences, roughly 50% being singletons. Germline V gives CDR1 SGHDT, CDR2 YYEEEE. CDR3 size: 15 residues. V gave up 5 bases and J gave up 7 bases; unmatched junction bases: 12. This clonotype has a handful of counts. This sequence joins TRBV5-6 and TRBJ1-2; 9 nucleotides line up with TRBD1. The sample consisted of peripheral blood or thyroid tissue (not recorded which). The clonotype comes from a woman between 18 and 29 years old with Graves' hyperthyroidism. CDR3 sequence (DNA): TGTGCCAGCAGTCTACAGGGGGCGCAAAGGGGTGGCTACACCTTC. It encodes CASSLQGAQRGGYTF.